The 18 T cell receptor beta chains below were found in one sample sequenced in a study of blood T cell repertoires in COVID-19. Profiling relied on immunoSEQ multiplex PCR, and the TCRdb table lists in-frame clones only, not all of them. The table shows about half a million clones, with about 88% occurring only once. The sequenced material came from PBMCs or T cells enriched from blood (not recorded which). These receptors were obtained from a woman in her fifties or sixties who had recovered from COVID-19.

This clone was seen once. This chain links TRBV28 with TRBJ2-2, with a possible D match to TRBD2 (6 bases). Germline CDR1 is MDHEN and CDR2 is SYDVKM. The V gene lost 6 bases and the J gene lost 5 bases, with 16 bases spanning the gap. CDR3 length equals 15 residues. CDR3 sequence (DNA): TGTGCCAGCAGCCGAACATCGGGGGTAACCGGGGAGCTGTTTTTT. This gives the protein CASSRTSGVTGELFF.

V gene TRBV9 combines with J gene TRBJ2-1; perhaps TRBD1 as D (6 bases). The germline V gene has CDR1 SGDLS and CDR2 YYNGEE. V was clipped by 0 bases and J by 8 bases, with 9 bases between them. This CDR3 has 13 residues. The CDR3 reads CASSVDRVDEQFF. CDR3 bases: TGTGCCAGCAGCGTAGACAGGGTCGATGAGCAGTTCTTC. Together with reference TRBV9 and TRBJ2-1, the CDR3 gives the full variable domain: DSGVTQTPKHLITATGQRVTLRCSPRSGDLSVYWYQQSLDQGLQFLIQYYNGEERAKGNILERFSAQQFPDLHSELNLSSLELGDSALYFCASSVDRVDEQFFGPGTRLTVL.

The rearrangement links TRBV5-1 to TRBJ2-2, with D perhaps TRBD2 (5 bases). The CDR3 runs 12 residues. V shed 4 bases and J shed 6 bases, with 7 bases lying between them. Germline assignment: CDR1 SGHRS and CDR2 YFSETQ. CDR3: CASSPGAGELFF. CDR3 nucleotides: TGCGCCAGCAGCCCCGGGGCCGGGGAGCTGTTTTTT.

This chain connects TRBV19 to TRBJ2-5; 12 bases are shared with TRBD2. The CDR3 runs 18 residues. In germline, CDR1 is LNHDA, CDR2 SQIVND (reference sequence). J gave up 5 bases and V 0 bases, and 10 bases lay outside the gene matches. The CDR3 loop is CASSIDKYGLAGKETQYF. CDR3 sequence (DNA): TGTGCCAGTAGTATAGATAAGTACGGACTAGCGGGGAAGGAGACCCAGTACTTC.

The rearrangement uses TRBV6-1 and TRBJ2-7; D is perhaps TRBD2 (6 bases). CDR1 and CDR2 (germline): MNHNS, SASEGT. The CDR3 has 12 residues. V was trimmed by 0 bases and J by 6 bases, leaving 6 bases between them. CDR3 coding DNA: TGTGCCAGCAGTGAAGCGGGGGGCGAGCAGTACGTC. It yields the protein CASSEAGGEQYV.

V and J are TRBV7-2 and TRBJ1-1; D gene uncertain. Germline-derived CDR1 and CDR2 are SGHTA and FQGNSA. CDR3 length: 15 amino acids. The V end lost 1 base, the J end lost 4 bases, and 13 bases lay between the germline ends. The CDR3 region has the DNA TGTGCCAGCAGCTTAGGGGTAGGGAGGAGCACTGAAGCTTTCTTT. Translating it yields CASSLGVGRSTEAFF.

V is TRBV7-2 and J is TRBJ1-6, with no clear D. The V gene's germline CDR1 is SGHTA and CDR2 FQGNSA. V lost 6 bases and J lost 0, with 9 bases in between. The CDR3 is 15 residues long. CDR3 protein: CASRPLGSYNSPLHF. In DNA, the CDR3 is TGTGCCAGCAGGCCCCTCGGCTCCTATAATTCACCCCTCCACTTT.

V gene TRBV25-1 combines with J gene TRBJ1-2; no reliable D call. V was clipped by 3 bases and J by 4 bases, with 12 bases between them. The CDR3 runs to 14 residues. Germline V lookup: CDR1 MGHDK, CDR2 SYGVNS. This chain's CDR3 is CASSDGSGIYGYTF. As DNA, the CDR3 is TGTGCCAGCAGTGATGGGTCGGGTATCTATGGCTACACCTTC.

The chain is built from TRBV5-1 and TRBJ1-4; D perhaps matches TRBD1 (5 bases). The germline V gene has CDR1 SGHRS and CDR2 YFSETQ. There are 16 residues in the CDR3. Trimming took off 0 bases at V and 1 base at J, with 10 bases between the two ends. CDR3 protein: CASSLVSGGTNEKLFF. The CDR3 DNA reads TGCGCCAGCAGCTTGGTTTCGGGGGGAACTAATGAAAAACTGTTTTTT.

The J gene is TRBJ2-7, the V gene TRBV6-5; TRBD1 matches at 8 bases. Germline V gene data show CDR1 as MNHEY and CDR2 as SVGAGI. With 6 bases clipped from V and 5 bases from J, the junction kept 9 bases outside the gene matches. This CDR3 has 14 residues. The CDR3 spells CASSPRQGSDEQYF. The CDR3 bases are TGTGCCAGCAGCCCGCGACAGGGGAGCGACGAGCAGTACTTC.

The gene calls are TRBV6-1 and TRBJ1-1; 8 bases fit TRBD1. The junction had 7 bases not matched to a gene; V was cut back by 3 bases and J by 10 bases. Germline V CDR1 and CDR2: MNHNS, SASEGT. The CDR3 loop spans 13 amino acids. CDR3 protein: CASSDGQGLGAFF. The CDR3 DNA reads as TGTGCCAGCAGTGATGGACAGGGACTTGGAGCTTTCTTT.

The V call is TRBV10-3, the J call TRBJ2-2; D might be TRBD1 (6 bases). The CDR3 totals 14 residues. Germline V lookup: CDR1 ENHRY, CDR2 SYGVKD. Trimming took off 7 bases at V and 6 bases at J, with 15 bases between the two ends. CDR3 in DNA: TGTGCCATCAACTTGGGGGCCAAGGCCGGGGAGCTGTTTTTT. Amino acids: CAINLGAKAGELFF.

V usage is TRBV19 and J usage is TRBJ2-7; no clear D gene. In germline, CDR1 is LNHDA, CDR2 SQIVND (reference sequence). V was clipped by 6 bases and J by 3 bases, with 12 bases between them. The CDR3 length is 13 residues. CDR3 sequence (DNA): TGTGCCAGTAGCCCAACCAGTATCTACGAGCAGTACTTC. Its translation is CASSPTSIYEQYF.

The rearrangement joins TRBV5-5 to TRBJ1-1, with a possible D match to TRBD1 (5 bases). The CDR3 length is 16 residues. With 1 base removed from V and 1 base from J, the gap between germline ends came to 14 bases. Germline CDR1 reads SGHKS; CDR2 reads YYEKEE (reference sequence). CDR3 in DNA: TGTGCCAGCAGCTTGTCACCGGAGGGACGGAACACTGAAGCTTTCTTT. This gives the protein CASSLSPEGRNTEAFF.

A note on this clone: Sequence at one end of the junction differs from germline and may be a read error. This chain connects TRBV6-1 to TRBJ1-3; unclear D gene. Per germline, CDR1 MNHNS and CDR2 SASEGT. The CDR3 loop spans 16 amino acids. DNA of the CDR3: TGTGCCAGCAGTGAACTGAACCCCGGCGGTGGAGACACCATATATTTT. This codes for CASSELNPGGGDTIYF.

V and J are TRBV6-6 and TRBJ2-1; D may be TRBD1 (5 bases). The CDR3 runs to 16 residues. Germline V gives CDR1 MNHNY, CDR2 SVGAGI (reference sequence). Between the trimmed V and J ends, which lost 2 bases and 2 bases, there was a span of 13 bases. The CDR3, as DNA: TGTGCCAGCAGTTACAGGATCATGGGGCCCTACAATGAGCAGTTCTTC. Encoded protein: CASSYRIMGPYNEQFF.

The V call is TRBV7-9, the J call TRBJ1-4; unclear D gene. V gave up 5 bases and J gave up 6 bases, with 13 bases separating them. Germline CDR1 SEHNR, CDR2 FQNEAQ (reference sequence). The length of the CDR3 is 14 residues. Here the CDR3 reads CASSGGSLHEKLFF. DNA for the CDR3: TGTGCCAGCAGCGGAGGGAGCCTCCATGAAAAACTGTTTTTT.

This clone showed up just once. The rearrangement links TRBV19 to TRBJ2-1; D ambiguous. This CDR3 is built from 12 residues. V gave up 6 bases and J gave up 9 bases, with 12 bases separating them. Germline V CDR1 and CDR2: LNHDA, SQIVND (reference sequence). Here the CDR3 DNA reads TGTGCCAGTAGACCTCCGACGGGTGAGCAGTTCTTC. Amino acids: CASRPPTGEQFF.